This TCR beta chain was observed in a study of T cell responses to AZD1222 COVID-19 vaccine. TCRdb's table, derived via immunoSEQ multiplex PCR, lists solely in-frame clones and lacks some. In the table there are 150,000 to 200,000 clones, approximately 90% of which are singletons. In this sample, this clone turned up once. The length of the CDR3 is 15 residues. The V and J ends lost 11 bases and 10 bases respectively, with 29 bases between them. The V gene's germline CDR1 is SNHLY and CDR2 FYNNEI. V and J are TRBV2 and TRBJ1-2; possible D gene TRBD1, 5 bases. The TCR sequence derives from an adult in good health. The sequencing here drew on peripheral blood, taken on day 0 of AZD1222 vaccination. The chain's CDR3 is CACTLSSGQTGDYTF. DNA for the CDR3: TGTGCCTGCACACTCTCTTCGGGGCAGACGGGCGACTACACCTTC.